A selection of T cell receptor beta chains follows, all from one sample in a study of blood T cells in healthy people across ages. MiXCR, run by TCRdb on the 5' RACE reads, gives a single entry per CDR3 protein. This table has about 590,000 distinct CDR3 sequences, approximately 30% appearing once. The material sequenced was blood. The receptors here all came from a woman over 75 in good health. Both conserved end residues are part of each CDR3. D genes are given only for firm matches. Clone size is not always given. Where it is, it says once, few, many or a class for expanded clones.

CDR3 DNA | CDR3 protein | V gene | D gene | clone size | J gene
TGCAGTGTGGGGCCTGCTGGAGGGGAGCAGTTCTTC | CSVGPAGGEQFF | TRBV20-1 | NA | many | TRBJ2-1
TGTGCCAGCAGTTACTTCCCGACTAGCGGGAAAAACAATGAGCAGTTCTTC | CASSYFPTSGKNNEQFF | TRBV6-2/TRBV6-3 | TRBD2 | many | TRBJ2-1
TGTGCCAGCAGCCCCCCCCGAGGACCCAACTACGAGCAGTACTTC | CASSPPRGPNYEQYF | TRBV3-1 | NA | many | TRBJ2-7
TGTGCCAGCAGCAGAGAAGGGACCCAGTACTTC | CASSREGTQYF | TRBV25-1 | NA | many | TRBJ2-5
TGTGCCAGCAGCTTATCGGTTATTCCGGGATTGGGCTACGAGCAGTACTTC | CASSLSVIPGLGYEQYF | TRBV7-3 | NA | NA | TRBJ2-7
TGTGCCAGCAACCGGGGGGAAGGAGAGCAGTACTTC | CASNRGEGEQYF | TRBV6-5 | TRBD2 | few | TRBJ2-5
TGCGCCAGCGGACCCGGGACAGGGGGAGTTGGTGAGCAGTTCTTC | CASGPGTGGVGEQFF | TRBV5-1 | TRBD1 | many | TRBJ2-1
TGTGCCGTTCGACAGGGAGATAATTCACCCCTCCACTTT | CAVRQGDNSPLHF | TRBV10-3 | TRBD1 | many | TRBJ1-6
TGCGCCAGCAGCCCCCCTCCGGGACTGTTTTTT | CASSPPPGLFF | TRBV5-1 | NA | NA | TRBJ1-4
TGTGCCAGCAGCTCCGGACAGGGCCAGAACACTGAAGCTTTCTTT | CASSSGQGQNTEAFF | TRBV7-3 | TRBD1 | many | TRBJ1-1
TGTGCCAGCAGTTTAGACTATGGCTACACCTTC | CASSLDYGYTF | TRBV12-3/TRBV12-4 | NA | many | TRBJ1-2
TGTGCCAGCAGCATAGCGGGGGCCCAAGAGACCCAGTACTTC | CASSIAGAQETQYF | TRBV7-6 | TRBD2 | many | TRBJ2-5
TGTGCCAGCAGGTTCGACTCCTACAATGAGCAGTTCTTC | CASRFDSYNEQFF | TRBV6-5 | NA | many | TRBJ2-1
TGCAGTGCTTTAGGGGGTTCGTTGGGCAATCAGCCCCAGCATTTT | CSALGGSLGNQPQHF | TRBV20-1 | NA | many | TRBJ1-5
TGTGCCAGCAGCCAAGACGGGAGCGGGGAGCTGTTTTTT | CASSQDGSGELFF | TRBV3-1 | NA | few | TRBJ2-2
TGTGCCAGCAGTTATCAACCTTTTAGCACAGATACGCAGTATTTT | CASSYQPFSTDTQYF | TRBV6-5 | NA | many | TRBJ2-3
TGTGCCAGCAGTAGGGGCTTGATCGCGGAATCACTCCTCCACTTT | CASSRGLIAESLLHF | TRBV6-1 | NA | many | TRBJ1-6
TGCAGTGCTACCAGGACGGCGGGTACTGAAGCTTTCTTT | CSATRTAGTEAFF | TRBV20-1 | NA | few | TRBJ1-1
TGCAGTCTGAATTCCTTACTAGCAATGGACGAGCAGTACTTC | CSLNSLLAMDEQYF | TRBV20-1 | NA | NA | TRBJ2-7
TGTGCCTGGATTGGGGGAGGCTACACCTTC | CAWIGGGYTF | TRBV30 | NA | NA | TRBJ1-2
TGTGCCAGCAGCGTAGCTTCGGGGGGGTCCTATAATTCACCCCTCCACTTT | CASSVASGGSYNSPLHF | TRBV9 | NA | many | TRBJ1-6
TGCAGCGTTGACAACAGCTATGGCTACACCTTC | CSVDNSYGYTF | TRBV29-1 | NA | many | TRBJ1-2
TGTGCCAGCAGTTTATCGGACAGGGAGAGTGGCTACACCTTC | CASSLSDRESGYTF | TRBV27 | TRBD1 | many | TRBJ1-2
TGTGCCAGCAGCGGACAGATTAATTCACCCCTCCACTTT | CASSGQINSPLHF | TRBV7-2 | NA | many | TRBJ1-6
TGTGCCAGCAGCTTAGGGGGGGCTCTAGATACGCAGTATTTT | CASSLGGALDTQYF | TRBV12-3/TRBV12-4 | NA | many | TRBJ2-3
TGCAGTGCCCCAGGACAGGTGGACGAGCAGTACTTC | CSAPGQVDEQYF | TRBV20-1 | TRBD1 | NA | TRBJ2-7
TGTGCCAGCAGCCACGGAGGGTCGAACACTGAAGCTTTCTTT | CASSHGGSNTEAFF | TRBV2 | NA | NA | TRBJ1-1
TGTGCCAGCAGCACCGGACAGGGATGGGGGGCAGATACGCAGTATTTT | CASSTGQGWGADTQYF | TRBV7-6 | TRBD1 | many | TRBJ2-3
TGCAGCGTGGGACAGTCCCAACCGACGGCTGAAGCTTTCTTT | CSVGQSQPTAEAFF | TRBV29-1 | TRBD1 | many | TRBJ1-1
TGCAGTGCTAGTTTGTTACAGGGGAACGAAAAACTGTTTTTT | CSASLLQGNEKLFF | TRBV20-1 | TRBD1 | many | TRBJ1-4
TGCGCCAGCAACCCAACGGGGCAGGTGAACACTGAAGCTTTCTTT | CASNPTGQVNTEAFF | TRBV5-1 | NA | few | TRBJ1-1
TGTGCCAGCAGCTTCCCGTGGGGACTAGCGGACAATGAGCAGGTCTTC | CASSFPWGLADNEQVF | TRBV7-2 | TRBD2 | NA | TRBJ2-1
TGTGCCAGTAGTAATTCGGGGAGTTCTTTCTACGAGCAGTACTTC | CASSNSGSSFYEQYF | TRBV19 | NA | NA | TRBJ2-7
TGTGCCATCAGTGAGTCGGGGACAGCGACGCCTTATGGCTACACCTTC | CAISESGTATPYGYTF | TRBV10-3 | TRBD1 | many | TRBJ1-2
TGTGCCACCAGCAGCCTGGACAGGGCGACAGATACGCAGTATTTT | CATSSLDRATDTQYF | TRBV15 | TRBD1 | many | TRBJ2-3
TGTGCCTGGAGAGGGGGATATGGCTACACCTTC | CAWRGGYGYTF | TRBV30 | NA | NA | TRBJ1-2
TGTGCCAGCACCCTCAGCCGGGGACCCGGGGAGCTGTTTTTT | CASTLSRGPGELFF | TRBV28 | NA | NA | TRBJ2-2
TGCAGTGCTAGACGACCTCTAGCGGGGGCCGCGAACACCGGGGAGCTGTTTTTT | CSARRPLAGAANTGELFF | TRBV20-1 | TRBD2 | few | TRBJ2-2
TGTGCCAGCAGCTTAGATTTAGACCTTGAAGCTTTCTTT | CASSLDLDLEAFF | TRBV7-2 | NA | few | TRBJ1-1
TGTGCCAGCGACAGGGGGACCTATGGCTACACCTTC | CASDRGTYGYTF | TRBV6-1 | TRBD1 | many | TRBJ1-2
TGTGCCAGCAGAACACCGGGACAGGGGGGTTCACCCCTCCACTTT | CASRTPGQGGSPLHF | TRBV28 | TRBD1 | NA | TRBJ1-6
TGCGCCAGCAGCTCGACAGGGGCGAGGGAGACCCAGTACTTC | CASSSTGARETQYF | TRBV7-3 | TRBD1 | NA | TRBJ2-5
TGCGCCAGCAGCCAAGAGGGGTGTTCGAACACCGGGGAGCTGTTTTTT | CASSQEGCSNTGELFF | TRBV4-1 | NA | NA | TRBJ2-2
TGTGCCAGCAGTTACTCAGACAGGTCTGAGCAGTTCTTC | CASSYSDRSEQFF | TRBV6-6 | NA | NA | TRBJ2-1
TGTGCCAGCAGTGAACCCGACAGGTCCTACGAGCAGTACTTC | CASSEPDRSYEQYF | TRBV6-1 | NA | many | TRBJ2-7
TGTGCCAGCAGCTTAGCGTTGCGGGGGAGGTACGAGCAGTACTTC | CASSLALRGRYEQYF | TRBV11-2 | TRBD2 | many | TRBJ2-7
TGTGCCAGCAGCGGACAGGGTTTCGGAAGCAATCAGCCCCAGCATTTT | CASSGQGFGSNQPQHF | TRBV2 | TRBD1 | many | TRBJ1-5
TGCGCCAGCAGGGGAGAGACCCAGTACTTC | CASRGETQYF | TRBV5-1 | NA | many | TRBJ2-5
TGTGCCAGCAGCTTAGTCGGGACTACGGCCTCTGAGCAGTACTTC | CASSLVGTTASEQYF | TRBV7-2 | TRBD2 | few | TRBJ2-5
TGTGCCAGCAGCTTAGCATTGGGGGAGCCGGGGGAACCGGGGTACGAGCAGTACTTC | CASSLALGEPGEPGYEQYF | TRBV7-2 | NA | NA | TRBJ2-7
TGTGCCAGCAGCCCGAGGCGGAGGTTGGATACGCAGTATTTT | CASSPRRRLDTQYF | TRBV9 | NA | many | TRBJ2-3
TGCAGTGCTAGCGAGGGACACTACGAGCAGTACTTC | CSASEGHYEQYF | TRBV20-1 | NA | many | TRBJ2-7
TGCAGTGCTTCGCCCTTAGGGGCTGAGCAGTTCTTC | CSASPLGAEQFF | TRBV20-1 | NA | many | TRBJ2-1